This is a list of T cell receptor beta chains from one sample in a study of blood T cell repertoires in COVID-19. Sequencing was performed with immunoSEQ multiplex PCR; in TCRdb, only in-frame clones are kept and a portion is missing. This table holds about 16,000 clones, less than 90% found once. The specimen sequenced was peripheral blood. These receptors all stem from a woman at least 80 years old with COVID-19, enrolled during active disease. The CDR3 runs from the conserved cysteine through the conserved F or W.

length,V,J,CDR3
12,TRBV7-9,TRBJ1-3,CASSISGNTIYF
15,TRBV12-5,TRBJ1-3,CASGLVEDTGNTIYF
17,TRBV28,TRBJ1-4,CASSGRGGTGWNEKLFF
19,TRBV7-2,TRBJ2-7,CASSLVASGAGNIPYEQYF
14,TRBV7-2,TRBJ1-1,CASSLGQRNTEAFF
15,TRBV19,TRBJ1-2,CASSVSGTDRYGYTF
15,TRBV5-4,TRBJ2-7,CASSRSGGPSYEQYF
14,TRBV10-3,TRBJ2-1,CAISPQQGYNEQFF
14,TRBV9,TRBJ2-3,CASSVLAGSDTQYF
13,TRBV5-6,TRBJ1-4,CASSGDRREKLFF
13,TRBV7-9,TRBJ1-2,CASSLVLLYGYTF
15,TRBV19,TRBJ1-5,CASRSRRTVNQPQHF
16,TRBV3-1/TRBV3-2,TRBJ1-1,CASTATRGGSNTEAFF
14,TRBV28,TRBJ2-1,CASSTGGSYNEQFF
15,TRBV2,TRBJ2-3,CATLGGDSTTDTQYF
13,TRBV5-1,TRBJ2-7,CASSLPRTDEQYF
17,TRBV10-3,TRBJ2-3,CAISAGLAGGPLDTQYF
13,TRBV7-9,TRBJ2-5,CASSLSAQETQYF
13,TRBV7-2,TRBJ1-2,CASSLVTVYGYTF
14,TRBV9,TRBJ1-2,CASSDRDDNYGYTF
17,TRBV5-1,TRBJ2-7,CASSPRTGGLNSYEQYF
14,TRBV5-1,TRBJ2-7,CASSLPGGPGEQYF
17,TRBV10-3,TRBJ1-1,CAISVATPGQGNTEAFF
14,TRBV5-1,TRBJ2-7,CASSLDRGGYEQYF
16,TRBV7-7,TRBJ2-5,CASSHGLAGGEETQYF
18,TRBV5-7,TRBJ1-3,CASSFVRVEPLCGNTIYF
14,TRBV10-3,TRBJ1-2,CAIRKEQGAGGYTF
15,TRBV7-9,TRBJ1-5,CASSTWTGTEQPQHF
17,TRBV23-1,TRBJ1-1,CASSRQAADRADTEAFF
15,TRBV7-9,TRBJ2-7,CASSLAGTGAYEQYF
14,TRBV7-9,TRBJ1-2,CASSITGVHYGYTF
16,TRBV15,TRBJ2-3,CATSSWTSGYTDTQYF
18,TRBV5-6,TRBJ2-4,CASSLLRDRHLAKNIQYF
18,TRBV6-1,TRBJ2-3,CASSERGTSVSSTDTQYF
14,TRBV6-5,TRBJ1-1,CASLERAVNTEAFF
15,TRBV7-2,TRBJ2-5,CASSRTSGGGETQYF
14,TRBV6-5,TRBJ2-2,CASSRDMNTGELFF
13,TRBV5-4,TRBJ2-3,CASSGPGLDTQYF
17,TRBV9,TRBJ1-2,CASSVAVWERGENGYTF
14,TRBV10-3,TRBJ2-3,CAVGLAVAPDTQYF
14,TRBV4-2,TRBJ2-3,CASSLGLQTDTQYF
15,TRBV3-1/TRBV3-2,TRBJ2-1,CASSQDGGMGNEQFF
14,TRBV28,TRBJ2-1,CASRVTSGSNEQFF
15,TRBV4-2,TRBJ1-2,CASSQDPAANYGYTF
15,TRBV5-1,TRBJ1-1,CASSLFPESNTEAFF
15,TRBV5-4,TRBJ2-3,CASSLRTGSTDTQYF
13,TRBV6-5,TRBJ1-5,CASSGEGNQPQHF
14,TRBV7-9,TRBJ2-7,CASSPLFGSYEQYF
14,TRBV9,TRBJ1-1,CASSPGDRVGYAFF
16,TRBV11-2,TRBJ2-1,CASSPRAGGQRNEQFF
14,TRBV18,TRBJ2-7,CASSPRQGAYEQYF
18,TRBV12-2,TRBJ2-1,CASRLGAGGDSSYNEQFF
12,TRBV6-2/TRBV6-3,TRBJ2-7,CASSYAEYEQYF
11,TRBV19,TRBJ1-5,CASDRVQPQHF
13,TRBV7-9,TRBJ1-1,CASRWTGNIEAFF
16,TRBV3-1/TRBV3-2,TRBJ2-5,CASSYRQGTSQETQYF
15,TRBV27,TRBJ2-1,CASSFLGGAYNEQFF
15,TRBV7-9,TRBJ2-7,CASSLAGTAGYEQYF
16,TRBV6-5,TRBJ2-3,CASSYRGPSSTDTQYF
13,TRBV4-2,TRBJ1-1,CASSRRGDTEAFF